This T cell receptor beta chain was obtained from a study of OX40 agonist ivuxolimab in advanced cancers. Notes on the study in general: Compared with others, partial responders at 0.1-3.0 mg/kg displayed clonal expansion among the lowest. Expanded peripheral T-cell antigen specificity went undetermined.

The assay was immunoSEQ multiplex PCR, and TCRdb's table has in-frame clones only and misses some. The sample comprises more than 40,000 clones, approximately 81% of which are singletons, and roughly 25% rests with the top ten. The CDR3 length is 10 residues. Germline V gives CDR1 DFQATT, CDR2 SNEGSKA (reference sequence). V was cut by 3 bases and J by 7 bases, with 7 bases left in between. A remark on this clone: Its specificity is unknown.

Prior autoimmune disease or systemic immunosuppression barred patients. The sequence was obtained from an adult with an advanced solid tumor such as melanoma, head and neck, liver or kidney cancer. V gene TRBV20-1 combines with J gene TRBJ2-7; D unresolved. The starting material was CD4+ or CD8+ T cells sorted from blood, obtained in a trial of the OX40 agonist ivuxolimab. CDR3 sequence: CSASPGEQYF. DNA for the CDR3: TGCAGTGCTAGCCCAGGTGAGCAGTACTTC.